Detailed here is one T cell receptor beta chain. The data stem from a study of blood T cell repertoires in COVID-19. On the study more broadly: Samples taken during acute and convalescent COVID-19 were collected in the United States, Italy and Spain.

With 3 bases removed from V and 0 bases from J, the gap between germline ends came to 8 bases. Germline values: CDR1 KGHDR, CDR2 SFDVKD. The CDR3 has 15 amino acids. Per the authors' pipeline: Quantification of nucleated cells was approximated via reference gene primer amplification. TCRdb keeps only in-frame clones here, not all; method: immunoSEQ multiplex PCR. Clone size and V and J calls were adopted from that table, with D and trimming inferred from the DNA. The table includes 200,000 to 250,000 clones, around four fifths detected once. The specimen was peripheral blood. The TCR comes from an elderly woman with COVID-19, enrolled during active disease. The chain recombines TRBV24-1 with TRBJ2-1; D gene ambiguous. This chain's CDR3 is CATSDPASSYNEQFF. CDR3 in DNA: TGTGCCACCAGTGATCCGGCTAGCTCCTACAATGAGCAGTTCTTC.